The 7 T cell receptor beta chains below all came from one sample that was sequenced in a study of shared clonotypes between healthy human individuals. The protocol was immunoSEQ multiplex PCR, while the TCRdb copy is restricted to in-frame clones and leaves out a portion. This sample has more than 1.2 million clones, with just under 99% found just once. The sample consisted of naive CD4+ T cells sorted from blood. Subset denoted: CD45RA+ positively selected. The receptors originated from a man between 25 and 39 years old in good health.

The chain recombines TRBV19 with TRBJ1-5; D not certain. Germline V gene lookup returns CDR1 LNHDA and CDR2 SQIVND (reference sequence). V lost 3 bases and J lost 5, with 8 bases in between. This CDR3 is built from 13 residues. CDR3 region: CASSISAYQPQHF. DNA for the CDR3: TGTGCCAGTAGTATTTCGGCCTATCAGCCCCAGCATTTT.

The chain has TRBV5-1 and TRBJ2-1, with D perhaps being TRBD1 or TRBD2 (5 bases each). There are 14 residues in the CDR3. Germline lookup yields CDR1 SGHRS and CDR2 YFSETQ. V lost 4 bases to trimming and J lost 8 bases, with 16 bases between them. The CDR3 coding sequence is TGCGCCAGCAGCCCTAGCTTGCAGGGAGATGAGCAGTTCTTC. Residues: CASSPSLQGDEQFF.

V usage is TRBV4-1 and J usage is TRBJ1-4; TRBD1 is a possible D gene (5 bases). This CDR3 is built from 13 residues. Trimming cost V 4 bases and J 6 bases, with 9 bases left between them. The V gene's germline CDR1 is MGHRA and CDR2 YSYEKL. The CDR3 nucleotides read TGCGCCAGCAGCCTCGGGGCCGATGAAAAACTGTTTTTT. It specifies CASSLGADEKLFF.

The chain has TRBV5-5 and TRBJ2-7; D call uncertain. Germline CDR1 is SGHKS and CDR2 is YYEKEE (reference sequence). The CDR3 covers 13 residues. Trimming left V 1 base short and J 2 bases short, with 7 bases between. CDR3 sequence: CASSLLGAYEQYF. The CDR3 DNA is TGTGCCAGCAGCTTGCTGGGCGCCTACGAGCAGTACTTC.

The V gene is TRBV18, the J gene TRBJ2-2; TRBD2 matches at 7 bases. The germline CDR1 and CDR2 sequences are KGHSH and LQKENI. V was clipped by 6 bases and J by 6 bases; unmatched bases: 13. This CDR3 comprises 16 residues. CDR3: CASSLSAGLIAGELFF. The CDR3 DNA reads as TGTGCCAGCTCGTTATCCGCGGGACTAATTGCCGGGGAGCTGTTTTTT.

The J gene is TRBJ2-5, the V gene TRBV7-9, with TRBD2 identical over 7 bases. CDR3 length: 17 amino acids. V trimming: 3 bases; J trimming: 5 bases; junction bases outside the gene matches: 15. Germline CDR1 is SEHNR and CDR2 is FQNEAQ (reference sequence). The CDR3 DNA sequence: TGTGCCAGCAGCTTGAGAGGCTGGCGGGAGCGCGGGGAGACCCAGTACTTC. It codes for CASSLRGWRERGETQYF.

This clone has just one count. The rearrangement uses TRBV5-1 and TRBJ1-4; D call uncertain. The germline V gene encodes CDR1 SGHRS and CDR2 YFSETQ. The CDR3 is 15 amino acids. Trimming stripped 0 bases from V and 0 bases from J, with 6 bases between. This CDR3 is CASSLEGSTNEKLFF. The CDR3 DNA reads as TGCGCCAGCAGCTTGGAGGGATCAACTAATGAAAAACTGTTTTTT.